The text below deals with one TCR beta chain. The sample comes from a study of blood T cell repertoires in COVID-19. Overall study context: From the United States, Italy and Spain came samples of acute and convalescent COVID-19.

Seattle patient enrollment occurred during active infection, with longitudinal follow-up thereafter. Germline V gives CDR1 SQVTM, CDR2 ANQGSEA. J gave up 12 bases and V 4 bases, and 9 bases lay outside the gene matches. This CDR3 spans 12 amino acids. Some clones are missing from TCRdb's copy, which holds only in-frame ones; the method was immunoSEQ multiplex PCR. The top ten clones hold about 3.9% of a sample with about 350,000 clones, about nine tenths of them seen once. The source is a woman aged 60-75 years with COVID-19, enrolled during active disease. V is TRBV29-1 and J is TRBJ2-1; 7 nucleotides align to TRBD1. The sample comprised peripheral blood. In nucleotides, the CDR3 is TGCAGCGTTGGCGTAGGACAGGCGGGGCAGTTCTTC. Translated, it gives CSVGVGQAGQFF.